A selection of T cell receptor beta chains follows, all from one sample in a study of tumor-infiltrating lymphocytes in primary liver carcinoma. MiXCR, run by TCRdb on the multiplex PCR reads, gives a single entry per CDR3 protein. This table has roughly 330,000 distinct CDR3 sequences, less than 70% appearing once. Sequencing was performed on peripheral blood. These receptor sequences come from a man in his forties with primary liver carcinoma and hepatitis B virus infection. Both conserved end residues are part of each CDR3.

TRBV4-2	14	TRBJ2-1	CASSQGGGWNEQFF
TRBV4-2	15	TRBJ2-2	CASSQGGSIAGELFF
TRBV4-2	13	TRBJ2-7	CASSPGLSYEQYF
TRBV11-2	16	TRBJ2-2	CASCRATSEISGELFF
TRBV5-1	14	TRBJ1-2	CASSLESLSYGYTF
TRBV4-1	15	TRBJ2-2	CASSNGAGDTWELFF
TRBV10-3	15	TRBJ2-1	CTISLTSGGNNEQFF
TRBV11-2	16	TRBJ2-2	CASSLGAGVDTGELSF
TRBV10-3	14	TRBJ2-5	CAISRQGVTETQYF
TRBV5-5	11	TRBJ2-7	CASSQILEQYF
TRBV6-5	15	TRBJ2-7	CASNYPTRGVYEQYF
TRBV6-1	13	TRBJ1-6	CAIQGTSYSPLHF
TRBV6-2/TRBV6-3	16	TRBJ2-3	CASSYLTSGMTDTQYF
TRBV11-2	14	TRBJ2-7	CPSSRDSGGYEQYF
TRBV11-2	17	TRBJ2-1	CDSSRTSGNRFYSEQFF
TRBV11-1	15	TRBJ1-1	CASSAYRGVNTEAFF
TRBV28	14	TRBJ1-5	CASSSDRDDQPQHF
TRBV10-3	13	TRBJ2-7	CAVGRGQTYEQYF
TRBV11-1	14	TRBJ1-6	CASSSGTGLSPLQF
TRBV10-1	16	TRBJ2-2	CASSESGGGNTGELFF
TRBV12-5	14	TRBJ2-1	CADALDKIDNEQFF
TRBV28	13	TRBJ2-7	CASSYNPTRERYF
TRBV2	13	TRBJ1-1	CASSVDSDTEAFF
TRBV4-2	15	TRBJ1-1	CASSQARGGGTETFF
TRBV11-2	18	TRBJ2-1	CASSLGISGRASYNEQFF
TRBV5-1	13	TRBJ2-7	CASSGAGQGEHYF